The 19 T cell receptor beta chains listed next were all sequenced from one sample in a study of blood T cell repertoires in COVID-19. The method was immunoSEQ multiplex PCR; TCRdb's version includes in-frame clones alone and lacks a portion of them. The profile shows 95,000 to 100,000 clones, roughly 90% of them singletons. The source material was peripheral blood. The origin of the receptors is a human donor with COVID-19, enrolled during active disease. The donor label of this sample is uncertain.

V gene TRBV11-1 combines with J gene TRBJ1-6; D may be TRBD1 (5 bases). The CDR3 is 15 amino acids. V was trimmed by 2 bases and J by 7 bases, leaving 12 bases between them. Germline V gene data show CDR1 as SGHAT and CDR2 as FQDESV (reference sequence). The CDR3 region has the DNA TGTGCCAGCAGCTTAAGGGACTCCTCGAATTCACCCCTCCACTTT. This sequence encodes CASSLRDSSNSPLHF.

In nucleotides, the CDR3 is TGTGCCATCAGTGCTGACAGGGGAAGTGAGCAGTTCTTC. It specifies CAISADRGSEQFF. The chain recombines TRBV10-3 with TRBJ2-1, with TRBD1 matching over 8 bases. V was pared by 4 bases and J by 9 bases, with 5 bases of the junction left unmatched. The CDR3 is made up of 13 amino acids. Germline V lookup: CDR1 ENHRY, CDR2 SYGVKD.

This chain links TRBV5-1 with TRBJ1-3; D call uncertain. The CDR3 extends over 13 amino acids. Germline V lookup: CDR1 SGHRS, CDR2 YFSETQ. Between the trimmed V and J ends, which lost 1 base and 3 bases, there was a span of 5 bases. The CDR3 is CASSLTDGNTIYF. The CDR3 DNA follows: TGCGCCAGCAGCTTGACAGATGGAAACACCATATATTTT.

This chain links TRBV3-1 (or the pseudogene TRBV3-2) with TRBJ2-1, with D possibly matching TRBD2 (5 bases). CDR3 length equals 13 residues. The V end lost 3 bases, the J end lost 8 bases, and 11 bases lay between the germline ends. CDR1 LGHDT and CDR2 YNNKEL come from the germline V gene (reference sequence). The CDR3: CASSQRARDEQFF. The CDR3 DNA reads TGTGCCAGCAGCCAGCGGGCCAGAGATGAGCAGTTCTTC.

The V gene is TRBV6-5, the J gene TRBJ2-4, with TRBD2 as a possible D gene (6 bases). The V gene lost 2 bases and the J gene lost 1 base, with 6 bases spanning the gap. The germline V gene has CDR1 MNHEY and CDR2 SVGAGI. This CDR3 has 14 amino acids. The CDR3 loop reads CASSYGRAKNIQYF. The DNA for the CDR3 is TGTGCCAGCAGTTACGGGAGGGCCAAAAACATTCAGTACTTC.

The chain is built from TRBV6-2 or TRBV6-3 and TRBJ1-6; TRBD1 agrees at 8 bases. The germline V gene encodes CDR1 MNHEY and CDR2 SVGEGT. Trimming removed 6 bases from V and 5 bases from J; junction bases left unmatched: 6. The CDR3 is made up of 15 amino acids. CDR3 sequence (DNA): TGTGCCAGCAGCTCACAGGGGGGAGATAATTCACCCCTCCACTTT. This sequence encodes CASSSQGGDNSPLHF.

The chain employs TRBV5-4 and TRBJ1-1; possible D gene TRBD1, 5 bases. Trimming took 0 bases from V and 11 from J, leaving 14 bases between them. The CDR3 has 13 residues. Germline loops: CDR1 SGHNT, CDR2 YYREEE (reference sequence). In DNA, the CDR3 is TGTGCCAGCAGCTTGGATGACAGTGGTGGGGCTTTCTTT. Amino acids: CASSLDDSGGAFF.

The chain combines TRBV12-3 or TRBV12-4 with TRBJ2-7; TRBD2 is a possible D gene (5 bases). This CDR3 has 13 residues. The germline V and J ends were trimmed by 5 bases and 2 bases, with 10 bases remaining between them. The DNA for the CDR3 is TGTGCCAGCAGTAACGGGGAGACCTACGAGCAGTACTTC. Protein: CASSNGETYEQYF.

This chain connects TRBV29-1 to TRBJ1-3, with D uncertain. Germline V gene sequence: CDR1 SQVTM, CDR2 ANQGSEA. The germline V and J ends were trimmed by 7 bases and 3 bases, with 16 bases remaining between them. The CDR3 extends over 14 amino acids. This chain's CDR3 is CSAGETLGGNTIYF. CDR3 bases: TGCAGCGCCGGCGAGACTTTAGGTGGAAACACCATATATTTT.

The genes are TRBV29-1 and TRBJ2-3; 10 nucleotides align to TRBD2. Germline loops: CDR1 SQVTM, CDR2 ANQGSEA. V shed 4 bases, J shed 5 bases, and the junction held 9 bases outside the gene matches. The CDR3 is 15 residues long. CDR3 sequence reads: CSVGKLAGKEDTQYF. The CDR3 region has the DNA TGCAGCGTTGGGAAACTAGCGGGGAAGGAAGATACGCAGTATTTT.

This chain connects TRBV5-1 to TRBJ2-2; D is undetermined. CDR1 and CDR2 (germline): SGHRS, YFSETQ. V shed 4 bases and J shed 7 bases, with 11 bases lying between them. The CDR3 is made up of 13 amino acids. The CDR3 nucleotides are TGCGCCAGCAGCCGCCCGGAGCTCGGGGAGCTGTTTTTT. Its translation is CASSRPELGELFF.

This rearrangement joins TRBV3-1 (or the pseudogene TRBV3-2) to TRBJ1-2; the match to TRBD1 covers 7 bases. The germline CDR1 and CDR2 sequences are LGHDT and YNNKEL (reference sequence). V lost 4 bases, J lost 2 bases, and 4 bases stayed unmatched. There are 14 residues in the CDR3. In DNA form, the CDR3 reads TGTGCCAGCAGCCGAACACAGGGGAACTATGGCTACACCTTC. Protein: CASSRTQGNYGYTF.

The chain is built from TRBV30 and TRBJ1-2, with 7 bases matching TRBD1. Trimming at V came to 0 bases and at J to 4 bases, leaving 8 bases not matched to a gene. CDR1 is GTSNPN, CDR2 SVGIG, per germline (reference sequence). The length of the CDR3 is 15 residues. The CDR3 bases are TGTGCCTGGAGTGTAGGTTCGCAGGGGGGCTATGGCTACACCTTC. Protein: CAWSVGSQGGYGYTF.

V is TRBV6-5 and J is TRBJ2-5, with 7 nucleotides matching TRBD2. CDR1 and CDR2 from the germline V gene are MNHEY and SVGAGI. This CDR3 has 16 residues. J gave up 4 bases and V 1 base, and 9 bases lay outside the gene matches. CDR3 sequence: CASSYWSRSGGETQYF. In DNA, the CDR3 is TGTGCCAGCAGTTACTGGTCTAGATCGGGGGGAGAGACCCAGTACTTC.

The chain links TRBV6-5 to TRBJ1-6; D is ambiguous. Germline lookup yields CDR1 MNHEY and CDR2 SVGAGI. The CDR3 runs 15 residues. Trimming removed 0 bases from V and 1 base from J, with 4 bases in between. The CDR3 protein is CASSYSASYNSPLHF. For the CDR3, the DNA is TGTGCCAGCAGTTACTCAGCGTCCTATAATTCACCCCTCCACTTT.

This CDR3 reads CARSLQGAPQETQYF. CDR3 in DNA: TGTGCCAGAAGCTTACAGGGCGCGCCACAAGAGACCCAGTACTTC. The chain is built from TRBV5-3 and TRBJ2-5, with D maybe TRBD1 (6 bases). TRBV5-3 is placed among ORFs of uncertain function. The CDR3 has 15 residues. V was clipped by 2 bases and J by 2 bases, with 13 bases between them.

The chain has TRBV5-4 and TRBJ2-1, with a weak D call TRBD2 (5 bases). V lost 4 bases and J 8 bases, leaving 16 bases between the germline ends. This CDR3 spans 14 amino acids. Germline CDR1 and CDR2: SGHNT and YYREEE (reference sequence). CDR3 coding DNA: TGTGCCAGCAGCCTTATCGGGGATCAGGATGAGCAGTTCTTC. This sequence encodes CASSLIGDQDEQFF. Complete variable domain (other parts from reference TRBV5-4 and TRBJ2-1): ETGVTQSPTHLIKTRGQQVTLRCSSQSGHNTVSWYQQALGQGPQFIFQYYREEENGRGNFPPRFSGLQFPNYSSELNVNALELDDSALYLCASSLIGDQDEQFFGPGTRLTVL.

The CDR3 nucleotides read TGTGCCAGCCCTTTGACAGAACCCAGAAGCTATGGCTACACCTTC. This encodes CASPLTEPRSYGYTF. The chain couples TRBV6-4 to TRBJ1-2, with a weak D call TRBD1 (5 bases). Germline CDR1 reads MRHNA; CDR2 reads SNTAGT. V shed 8 bases and J shed 4 bases, with 20 bases lying between them. This CDR3 comprises 15 residues.

The J gene is TRBJ1-3, the V gene TRBV6-1; no definite D call. The CDR3 is 16 residues long. V shed 2 bases and J shed 0 bases, with 11 bases lying between them. Germline V gene sequence: CDR1 MNHNS, CDR2 SASEGT. CDR3 amino acids: CASSETPINSGNTIYF. Written as DNA, the CDR3 is TGTGCCAGCAGTGAAACTCCCATCAACTCTGGAAACACCATATATTTT.